This record covers a single T cell receptor beta chain. Its specificity is not known. Other nucleotide sequences from this sample produce the same CDR3. This specimen comes from a study of cytomegalovirus exposure and HLA in healthy donors. Study details: As an earlier analysis found, 150 million to 200 million T cells yielded about 120 million unique TCR beta sequences.

Findings and limits, study-wide: Several of the most significant clusters were apparently associated with common viral pathogens in a later analysis. According to the study, roughly 160 TCR beta chains were cytomegalovirus-associated. What a later analysis reportedly showed was that an Asian-associated ancestry cluster had fewer N-insertions than the approximately 720-donor mean.

The germline V and J ends were trimmed by 2 bases and 1 base, with 6 bases remaining between them. CDR1 is MNHEY and CDR2 is SMNVEV in the germline V gene (reference sequence). The CDR3 loop spans 14 amino acids. The PCR made use of 60 Vbeta and 13 Jbeta primers. Sequencing used immunoSEQ multiplex PCR; TCRdb keeps in-frame clones, though not all of them. The sample shows some 110,000 clones, around 76% of them seen only once. The TCR was taken from a middle-aged man in good health and CMV-seropositive. The chain is built from TRBV27 and TRBJ1-5, with D maybe TRBD1 (5 bases). Sequencing was carried out using PBMCs. The CDR3 loop reads CASSLQGSNQPQHF. The CDR3 DNA sequence: TGTGCCAGCAGTTTACAGGGAAGCAATCAGCCCCAGCATTTT.